Presented here are 5 T cell receptor beta chains from one specimen sequenced in a study of T cell responses to AZD1222 COVID-19 vaccine. TCRdb's copy holds only in-frame clones and misses some; the assay was immunoSEQ multiplex PCR. Here the sample spans around 28,000 clones, more than 70% being singletons. The sequencing used peripheral blood, collected on day 0 of AZD1222 vaccination. The origin of the receptors is an adult in good health.

The chain combines TRBV5-1 with TRBJ2-3; tentatively, D is TRBD1 or TRBD2 (6 bases each). V was trimmed by 2 bases and J by 4 bases, leaving 14 bases between them. The CDR3 covers 15 residues. Germline lookup yields CDR1 SGHRS and CDR2 YFSETQ. As DNA, the CDR3 is TGCGCCAGCAGCTTAAGCTTGGAGGGGGCAGATACGCAGTATTTT. It codes for CASSLSLEGADTQYF.

CDR3 residues: CASSARDRVGYTF. CDR3 in DNA: TGTGCCAGCAGCGCCAGGGACAGGGTTGGCTACACCTTC. The rearrangement joins TRBV11-3 to TRBJ1-2; 9 bases match TRBD1. CDR3 length: 13 amino acids. V trimming: 5 bases; J trimming: 7 bases; junction bases outside the gene matches: 5. CDR1 is SGHNT and CDR2 is YENEEA in the germline V gene.

The chain carries TRBV5-8 and TRBJ2-4; 7 bases align to TRBD1. This CDR3 has 13 amino acids. The V gene end was trimmed by 0 bases and the J gene end by 8 bases; junction bases not matched to a gene: 2. Germline CDR1 reads SGHTS; CDR2 reads YDEGEE. The CDR3 DNA reads TGTGCCAGCAGCTTGGGTACAGGGGACATTCAGTACTTC. Its translation is CASSLGTGDIQYF.

This chain connects TRBV6-2 or TRBV6-3 to TRBJ1-6; D remains ambiguous. Trimming left V 0 bases short and J 0 bases short, with 15 bases between. In germline, CDR1 is MNHEY, CDR2 SVGEGT. The CDR3 length is 19 residues. Here the CDR3 reads CASSYSITDEPSYNSPLHF. In DNA form, the CDR3 reads TGTGCCAGCAGTTACTCGATCACGGACGAACCCTCCTATAATTCACCCCTCCACTTT.

The chain links TRBV7-2 to TRBJ2-3; 7 bases match TRBD2. Germline lookup yields CDR1 SGHTA and CDR2 FQGNSA. The CDR3 covers 15 residues. V was pared by 1 base and J by 5 bases, with 6 bases of the junction left unmatched. CDR3 in DNA: TGTGCCAGCAGCTTAGTGGCGGGAGCGGGAGATACGCAGTATTTT. This gives the protein CASSLVAGAGDTQYF.